A single sample gave rise to the 32 T cell receptor beta chains below, sequenced in a study of T-cell reconstitution after alpha-beta-depleted transplantation in children. Preparation of the TCRbeta library was carried out with unique molecular identifiers. TCRdb reprocessed the PCR reads via MiXCR and lists one record per CDR3 protein. Here the sample spans a few hundred thousand distinct CDR3 sequences, about an eighth being singletons. This specimen was PBMCs, mostly from graft donor cells, taken 360 days after TCRalphabeta/CD19-depleted stem cell transplant. These receptors all stem from a male patient between 10 and 17 years old who had a stem cell transplant for acute myeloid leukemia, so the T cells may come from the graft donor.

This chain connects TRBV4-3 to TRBJ2-7; 7 bases agree with TRBD2. After removal of 2 bases from V and 0 bases from J, the junction contained 16 bases not matched to a gene. From germline, CDR1 is LGHNA and CDR2 YSLEER. CDR3 length: 19 residues. The CDR3 coding sequence is TGCGCCAGCAGCCAACTTCGGGGCGGAACGGGAGGATTCTCCTACGAGCAGTACTTC. Its translation: CASSQLRGGTGGFSYEQYF.

This clonotype has at least ten counts. This chain joins TRBV4-2 and TRBJ2-3; TRBD2 agrees at 13 bases. Germline-derived CDR1 and CDR2 are LGHNA and YNFKEQ. The CDR3 spans 18 residues. V dropped 0 bases and J dropped 5; count of bases not matched to a gene: 8. The CDR3 is CASSQDPGLAGELDTQYF. In nucleotides, the CDR3 is TGTGCCAGCAGCCAAGATCCCGGACTAGCGGGAGAGTTAGATACGCAGTATTTT.

In this sample, this clonotype turned up many times. The chain carries TRBV9 and TRBJ1-2; 10 bases match TRBD1. CDR3 length: 15 residues. The J segment lost 2 bases and the V segment lost 4 bases, leaving 5 bases of the junction unmatched. Germline V gene lookup returns CDR1 SGDLS and CDR2 YYNGEE. Written as DNA, the CDR3 is TGTGCCAGCAGCCTCGGACAGGGGGAAAACTATGGCTACACCTTC. Protein product: CASSLGQGENYGYTF.

The sample holds many counts of this clonotype. The rearrangement links TRBV19 to TRBJ2-7; 8 nucleotides align to TRBD1. Germline CDR1 is LNHDA and CDR2 is SQIVND (reference sequence). The CDR3 spans 15 residues. Losses at the gene ends were 6 bases for V and 1 base for J; bases not matched to a gene: 8. DNA of the CDR3: TGTGCCAGTAGCTCTCTCGGGACAGGTTCCTACGAGCAGTACTTC. Amino acids: CASSSLGTGSYEQYF.

This clonotype was seen a handful of times. J is TRBJ2-7 and V is TRBV6-2 or TRBV6-3; D is perhaps TRBD1 or TRBD2 (6 bases each). Deletions cut 4 bases from V and 0 bases from J, with 25 bases between. There are 19 residues in the CDR3. Looked up from germline, CDR1 is MNHEY and CDR2 is SVGEGT. The CDR3 region has the DNA TGTGCCAGCAGTTCCGGGGGCCTAGCGCCCTTAGGGAGCTCCTACGAGCAGTACTTC. It codes for CASSSGGLAPLGSSYEQYF.

The CDR3 loop is CASSSGGIPYEQYF. CDR3 DNA: TGTGCCAGCAGCTCAGGGGGTATCCCCTACGAGCAGTACTTC. The chain couples TRBV7-3 to TRBJ2-7; TRBD1 matches at 7 bases. The CDR3 spans 14 residues. The junction had 5 bases not matched to a gene; V was cut back by 4 bases and J by 2 bases. Germline loops: CDR1 SGHTA, CDR2 FQGTGA.

A few counts support this clonotype. The rearrangement uses TRBV7-9 and TRBJ2-3; 11 nucleotides match TRBD2. V lost 0 bases, J lost 4 bases, and 0 bases stayed unmatched. The CDR3 has 15 amino acids. The germline V gene encodes CDR1 SEHNR and CDR2 FQNEAQ (reference sequence). In nucleotides, the CDR3 is TGTGCCAGCAGCTTAGCACTAGCGGGAGCAGATACGCAGTATTTT. Translation: CASSLALAGADTQYF.

This clonotype was seen a handful of times. The CDR3 bases are TGTGCCAGCGACGGGGGGTGGGATACGCAGTATTTT. It is translated as CASDGGWDTQYF. The V call is TRBV28, the J call TRBJ2-3, with TRBD2 identical over 7 bases. Germline values: CDR1 MDHEN, CDR2 SYDVKM. After removal of 8 bases from V and 6 bases from J, the junction contained 5 bases not matched to a gene. This CDR3 region has 12 residues. Variable domain in full (rest from reference TRBV28 and TRBJ2-3): DVKVTQSSRYLVKRTGEKVFLECVQDMDHENMFWYRQDPGLGLRLIYFSYDVKMKEKGDIPEGYSVSREKKERFSLILESASTNQTSMYLCASDGGWDTQYFGPGTRLTVL.

The rearrangement links TRBV25-1 to TRBJ2-2, with 9 bases that match TRBD1. CDR3 length equals 18 residues. Germline V gene sequence: CDR1 MGHDK, CDR2 SYGVNS. V lost 2 bases and J lost 0; bases outside the gene matches: 7. CDR3 coding DNA: TGTGCCAGCAGTGAACCGGGACAGGGATTGTCGAACACCGGGGAGCTGTTTTTT. Translation: CASSEPGQGLSNTGELFF.

In its sample, this clonotype was seen a few times. This chain joins TRBV20-1 and TRBJ2-7; TRBD2 matches at 11 bases. The CDR3 spans 17 residues. Germline V CDR1 and CDR2: DFQATT, SNEGSKA (reference sequence). V trimming: 6 bases; J trimming: 2 bases; junction bases outside the gene matches: 15. CDR3 in amino acids: CSAEKGLLAGVTYEQYF. DNA for the CDR3: TGCAGTGCCGAGAAGGGCTTACTAGCGGGAGTCACCTACGAGCAGTACTTC.

This rearrangement joins TRBV5-6 to TRBJ2-5, with D hard to call. The CDR3 length is 17 residues. The V and J ends lost 1 base and 2 bases respectively, with 18 bases between them. Germline V CDR1 and CDR2: SGHDT, YYEEEE. CDR3 protein: CASSLLGIRTLQETQYF. Written as DNA, the CDR3 is TGTGCCAGCAGCTTGTTGGGGATACGCACCCTACAAGAGACCCAGTACTTC.

Worth noting for this clonotype: It may be a read error: a sequence one base away is much more abundant. The gene calls are TRBV7-2 and TRBJ2-2, with D perhaps TRBD2 (7 bases). Germline V gene sequence: CDR1 SGHTA, CDR2 FQGNSA. The length of the CDR3 is 17 residues. The V and J ends lost 4 bases and 5 bases respectively, with 20 bases between them. This CDR3 is CASSSALLEGGTGELFF. In DNA form, the CDR3 reads TGTGCCAGCAGCTCCGCGTTACTAGAGGGGGGGACCGGGGAGCTGTTTTTT.

The chain employs TRBV5-6 and TRBJ2-1; D is uncertain. The V and J ends lost 4 bases and 4 bases respectively, with 15 bases between them. Germline values: CDR1 SGHDT, CDR2 YYEEEE. This CDR3 comprises 15 residues. The CDR3 spells CASSLRISRYNEQFF. The CDR3 DNA reads as TGTGCCAGCAGCCTGCGGATTAGCAGGTACAATGAGCAGTTCTTC.

The chain uses TRBV12-3 or TRBV12-4 and TRBJ1-2; 9 nucleotides agree with TRBD1. CDR3 length equals 15 residues. V lost 5 bases to trimming and J lost 3 bases; unmatched junction nucleotides: 7. The CDR3 region is CASSPTGGVDYGYTF. The CDR3 DNA sequence: TGTGCCAGCAGTCCCACAGGGGGCGTCGACTATGGCTACACCTTC.

The chain is built from TRBV12-3 or TRBV12-4 and TRBJ1-5; 7 bases agree with TRBD1. The CDR3 is 14 amino acids. V dropped 6 bases and J dropped 1; count of bases not matched to a gene: 3. Here the CDR3 DNA reads TGTGCCAGCAGCTCACAGGGGAGCAATCAGCCCCAGCATTTT. Residues: CASSSQGSNQPQHF.

This clonotype was recorded at least ten times. V and J are TRBV10-3 and TRBJ2-3; D gene unclear. Trimming removed 0 bases from V and 2 bases from J, with 6 bases in between. The CDR3 extends over 14 amino acids. Germline assignment: CDR1 ENHRY and CDR2 SYGVKD. CDR3 in amino acids: CAISESTTTDTQYF. DNA of the CDR3: TGTGCCATCAGTGAGTCTACGACCACAGATACGCAGTATTTT.

This clonotype was seen many times. This chain links TRBV7-2 with TRBJ2-1; D is possibly TRBD2 (7 bases). CDR3 length: 18 residues. Trimming stripped 1 base from V and 2 bases from J, with 18 bases between. CDR1 and CDR2 from the germline V gene are SGHTA and FQGNSA. The DNA for the CDR3 is TGTGCCAGCAGCTTAGTGCTAGGGGGGGGCAGGGCCTACAATGAGCAGTTCTTC. Amino acid sequence: CASSLVLGGGRAYNEQFF.

This chain links TRBV2 with TRBJ2-2; D call uncertain. V lost 8 bases and J 4 bases, leaving 11 bases between the germline ends. Germline V gene data show CDR1 as SNHLY and CDR2 as FYNNEI. This CDR3 is built from 13 residues. The DNA of the CDR3 is TGTGCCAGCCTTAAAGAAATCACCGGGGAGCTGTTTTTT. This encodes CASLKEITGELFF. Looking up the rest from reference TRBV2 and TRBJ2-2 gives the full variable domain: EPEVTQTPSHQVTQMGQEVILRCVPISNHLYFYWYRQILGQKVEFLVSFYNNEISEKSEIFDDQFSVERPDGSNFTLKIRSTKLEDSAMYFCASLKEITGELFFGEGSRLTVL.

Only a few counts were recorded for this clonotype. J is TRBJ2-1 and V is TRBV4-2, with 8 bases that match TRBD2. J lost 6 bases, V lost 1 base, and 14 bases had no gene match. The CDR3 contains 18 residues. The germline CDR1 and CDR2 sequences are LGHNA and YNFKEQ. CDR3 region: CASSQAGPGLGARNEQFF. CDR3 coding DNA: TGTGCCAGCAGCCAAGCGGGGCCGGGACTAGGGGCTCGCAATGAGCAGTTCTTC.

This clonotype was counted only a few times. This chain joins TRBV5-1 and TRBJ2-7; TRBD1 matches 9 bases. The germline V gene has CDR1 SGHRS and CDR2 YFSETQ. The V segment lost 0 bases and the J segment 4 bases; nucleotides outside the gene matches: 2. This CDR3 is built from 14 residues. The DNA of the CDR3 is TGCGCCAGCAGCTTGGATGGGACAGGGTACGAGCAGTACTTC. It is translated as CASSLDGTGYEQYF.

This sequence joins TRBV18 and TRBJ2-7; D may be TRBD2 (5 bases). The germline CDR1 and CDR2 sequences are KGHSH and LQKENI. CDR3 length equals 14 residues. The ends were cut back, 0 bases at V and 2 bases at J, with 8 bases in the middle. The CDR3 here is CASSPPREPYEQYF. CDR3 in DNA: TGTGCCAGCTCACCACCGAGGGAGCCCTACGAGCAGTACTTC.

The chain combines TRBV9 with TRBJ2-1, with 8 bases that match TRBD2. The germline gives CDR1 SGDLS, CDR2 YYNGEE. The CDR3 extends over 18 amino acids. V lost 0 bases, J lost 0 bases, and 8 bases stayed unmatched. CDR3 protein: CASSVATGGGNSYNEQFF. CDR3 in DNA: TGTGCCAGCAGCGTAGCTACGGGGGGGGGCAACTCCTACAATGAGCAGTTCTTC.

The genes are TRBV15 and TRBJ1-2; D not resolved. CDR3 length equals 14 residues. Trimming shortened V by 0 bases and J by 2 bases, and 7 bases separated the two germline ends. The germline gives CDR1 LNHNV, CDR2 YYDKDF (reference sequence). CDR3 amino acids: CATSRELLNYGYTF. The CDR3 DNA reads as TGTGCCACCAGCAGAGAGTTACTCAACTATGGCTACACCTTC.

The chain links TRBV9 to TRBJ2-1, with 7 bases that match TRBD1. V lost 3 bases and J lost 3; bases outside the gene matches: 9. The CDR3 runs to 16 residues. Germline assignment: CDR1 SGDLS and CDR2 YYNGEE. As DNA, the CDR3 is TGTGCCAGCAGCGCCTTACAGGGGACCTTCTACAATGAGCAGTTCTTC. Translated, it gives CASSALQGTFYNEQFF.

This clonotype was counted between two and nine times. The chain combines TRBV25-1 with TRBJ2-5, with TRBD2 matching 10 bases. The CDR3 consists of 20 residues. Looked up from germline, CDR1 is MGHDK and CDR2 is SYGVNS. The V segment lost 2 bases and the J segment 6 bases; nucleotides outside the gene matches: 21. The CDR3 spells CASSEVLAGVRVAQGQTQYF. In nucleotides, the CDR3 is TGTGCCAGCAGTGAAGTTCTAGCGGGAGTACGCGTCGCGCAGGGTCAGACCCAGTACTTC.

This clonotype occurred a few times. The CDR3 DNA sequence: TGTGCCAGCAGTGGGGGGAAAGAGACCCAGTACTTC. Protein sequence: CASSGGKETQYF. This chain links TRBV12-3 or TRBV12-4 with TRBJ2-5; the D gene is possibly TRBD2 (6 bases). The CDR3 runs 12 residues. Trimming shortened V by 5 bases and J by 3 bases, and 7 bases separated the two germline ends.

This sequence joins TRBV11-1 and TRBJ2-3; 8 bases agree with TRBD2. The V gene's germline CDR1 is SGHAT and CDR2 FQDESV (reference sequence). V lost 1 base and J lost 6; bases outside the gene matches: 9. The CDR3 has 16 residues. The CDR3 spells CASSLVPGLEPDTQYF. The DNA of the CDR3 is TGTGCCAGCAGCTTAGTTCCGGGACTAGAGCCTGATACGCAGTATTTT.

There are many counts of this clonotype. This sequence joins TRBV9 and TRBJ2-3; the match to TRBD2 covers 12 bases. In germline, CDR1 is SGDLS, CDR2 YYNGEE. Germline trimming cut 4 bases from V and 3 bases from J; bases unmatched to any gene: 9. The CDR3 has 17 residues. The CDR3 bases are TGTGCCAGCAGCCTTCTCCTAGCGGGAGGGAGTACAGATACGCAGTATTTT. Its protein is CASSLLLAGGSTDTQYF. Using reference TRBV9 and TRBJ2-3 for the parts outside the CDR3, the full variable domain is DSGVTQTPKHLITATGQRVTLRCSPRSGDLSVYWYQQSLDQGLQFLIQYYNGEERAKGNILERFSAQQFPDLHSELNLSSLELGDSALYFCASSLLLAGGSTDTQYFGPGTRLTVL.

In this sample, this clonotype turned up many times. The rearrangement joins TRBV20-1 to TRBJ2-3; unclear D gene. V gave up 3 bases and J gave up 2 bases, with 9 bases separating them. Germline V CDR1 and CDR2: DFQATT, SNEGSKA (reference sequence). This CDR3 has 13 residues. Here the CDR3 DNA reads TGCAGTGCTAGGGTACAAAACACAGATACGCAGTATTTT. Amino acid sequence: CSARVQNTDTQYF.

This clonotype has more than one count but fewer than ten. The chain employs TRBV28 and TRBJ2-3; no clear D. The germline V gene has CDR1 MDHEN and CDR2 SYDVKM. Trimming cost V 2 bases and J 2 bases, with 11 bases left between them. The CDR3 contains 15 residues. CDR3 amino acids: CASSLERYSTDTQYF. The CDR3 DNA reads TGTGCCAGCAGTTTAGAGAGGTATTCCACAGATACGCAGTATTTT.

CDR3 nucleotide sequence: TGTGCCAGCAGCTTAGTAGGCCACTACGAGCAGTACTTC. This gives the protein CASSLVGHYEQYF. This chain joins TRBV7-8 and TRBJ2-7; no reliable D call. There are 13 residues in the CDR3. V was clipped by 1 base and J by 3 bases, with 7 bases between them. Germline CDR1 SGHVS, CDR2 FQNEAQ.

The chain joins TRBV29-1 to TRBJ2-1; D is perhaps TRBD1 or TRBD2 (5 bases each). The CDR3 spans 14 residues. The germline CDR1 and CDR2 sequences are SQVTM and ANQGSEA. The germline V and J ends were trimmed by 8 bases and 7 bases, with 21 bases remaining between them. CDR3 sequence: CSHYVGESFNEQFF. DNA for the CDR3: TGCAGCCACTACGTAGGGGAGAGTTTTAATGAGCAGTTCTTC.